The 20 T cell receptor beta chains given below trace back to one sample, sequenced in a study of shared clonotypes between healthy human individuals. Produced via immunoSEQ multiplex PCR; TCRdb's table is partial and in-frame only. Found here are over a million clones, 75% of them singletons; the top ten hold about 1.5%. Sample: memory CD4+ T cells sorted from blood. Specified subset: CD45RA-negative fraction. The origin of the receptors is a man aged 18 to 35 in good health.

The rearrangement uses TRBV5-1 and TRBJ2-7, with D maybe TRBD2 (6 bases). This CDR3 is built from 14 residues. V was cut by 6 bases and J by 2 bases, with 15 bases left in between. Germline V gives CDR1 SGHRS, CDR2 YFSETQ. In nucleotides, the CDR3 is TGCGCCAGCAAATCAGGGACTGGCGCCTACGAGCAGTACTTC. Its translation: CASKSGTGAYEQYF.

The chain uses TRBV5-1 and TRBJ2-1, with D perhaps TRBD2 (5 bases). The CDR3 runs 15 residues. V was pared by 0 bases and J by 0 bases, with 7 bases between. Per germline, CDR1 SGHRS and CDR2 YFSETQ. The CDR3 nucleotides are TGCGCCAGCAGCTTGGAAGCGGTCTCCTACAATGAGCAGTTCTTC. Its protein product is CASSLEAVSYNEQFF.

The rearrangement links TRBV6-5 to TRBJ1-6; maybe TRBD1 (5 bases). V lost 2 bases and J lost 5, with 13 bases in between. The CDR3 consists of 16 residues. Germline V lookup: CDR1 MNHEY, CDR2 SVGAGI. CDR3 nucleotides: TGTGCCAGCAGTTACACTGGGGCCAGGGATAATTCACCCCTCCACTTT. It yields the protein CASSYTGARDNSPLHF.

The chain combines TRBV10-3 with TRBJ1-4, with 11 positions matching TRBD1. Germline lookup yields CDR1 ENHRY and CDR2 SYGVKD. The V gene end was trimmed by 5 bases and the J gene end by 0 bases; junction bases not matched to a gene: 20. CDR3 length: 22 amino acids. CDR3 sequence reads: CAISPGTGGRPSLVATNEKLFF. The CDR3 DNA follows: TGTGCCATCAGTCCGGGGACAGGGGGGCGCCCTTCATTAGTTGCAACTAATGAAAAACTGTTTTTT.

The CDR3 sequence is CAWSVGTSGADTQYF. CDR3 coding DNA: TGTGCCTGGAGTGTCGGGACTAGCGGGGCAGATACGCAGTATTTT. The chain carries TRBV30 and TRBJ2-3, with 13 positions matching TRBD2. Germline lookup yields CDR1 GTSNPN and CDR2 SVGIG (reference sequence). V lost 0 bases to trimming and J lost 4 bases; unmatched junction nucleotides: 1. CDR3 length equals 15 residues.

This clone was observed a few times. The chain employs TRBV14 and TRBJ1-6; D gene ambiguous. In germline, CDR1 is SGHDN, CDR2 FVKESK. The CDR3 spans 12 residues. The V gene lost 0 bases and the J gene lost 13 bases, with 7 bases spanning the gap. The CDR3, as DNA: TGTGCCAGCAGCCAAGACCCTAGCCCCCTCCACTTT. Translation: CASSQDPSPLHF.

The chain uses TRBV7-9 and TRBJ1-2, with D hard to call. The CDR3 extends over 14 amino acids. Trimming took off 5 bases at V and 2 bases at J, with 12 bases between the two ends. From germline, CDR1 is SEHNR and CDR2 FQNEAQ (reference sequence). Written as DNA, the CDR3 is TGTGCCAGCAGCACGTCAACAGCGAACTATGGCTACACCTTC. Translating gives CASSTSTANYGYTF. Complete variable domain (other parts from reference TRBV7-9 and TRBJ1-2): DTGVSQNPRHKITKRGQNVTFRCDPISEHNRLYWYRQTLGQGPEFLTYFQNEAQLEKSRLLSDRFSAERPKGSFSTLEIQRTEQGDSAMYLCASSTSTANYGYTFGSGTRLTVV.

This chain connects TRBV2 to TRBJ2-7; 13 bases map to TRBD2. This CDR3 spans 16 amino acids. Germline V CDR1 and CDR2: SNHLY, FYNNEI. With 6 bases clipped from V and 6 bases from J, the junction kept 11 bases outside the gene matches. In DNA form, the CDR3 reads TGTGCCAGCAGCATCGGGACTAGCGGGATCAGCTCCGAGCAGTACTTC. It translates to CASSIGTSGISSEQYF.

The chain links TRBV29-1 to TRBJ2-2, with 7 nucleotides matching TRBD2. The V and J ends lost 7 bases and 2 bases, in that order; junction bases with no gene match: 7. The germline V gene encodes CDR1 SQVTM and CDR2 ANQGSEA. The CDR3 has 14 amino acids. The CDR3 loop reads CSAPRGGNTGELFF. DNA of the CDR3: TGCAGCGCCCCCCGCGGGGGAAACACCGGGGAGCTGTTTTTT.

This clone came up once. CDR3: CASVLDGLDGYTF. The CDR3 DNA reads TGTGCCTCAGTTTTGGACGGGTTGGATGGCTACACCTTC. The V and J genes are TRBV5-6 and TRBJ1-2; no definite D call. CDR3 length: 13 amino acids. Trimming removed 10 bases from V and 6 bases from J, with 19 bases in between. Germline assignment: CDR1 SGHDT and CDR2 YYEEEE. The entire variable domain, with the rest obtained from reference TRBV5-6 and TRBJ1-2, is as follows: DAGVTQSPTHLIKTRGQQVTLRCSPKSGHDTVSWYQQALGQGPQFIFQYYEEEERQRGNFPDRFSGHQFPNYSSELNVNALLLGDSALYLCASVLDGLDGYTFGSGTRLTVV.

This clone was seen a handful of times. V and J are TRBV5-6 and TRBJ1-4; D not certain. Germline CDR1 is SGHDT and CDR2 is YYEEEE. The CDR3 totals 15 residues. Trimming took off 0 bases at V and 8 bases at J, with 14 bases between the two ends. The CDR3 here is CASSLGYPHEEKLFF. DNA of the CDR3: TGTGCCAGCAGCTTGGGATACCCCCATGAAGAAAAACTGTTTTTT.

This sequence joins TRBV10-1 and TRBJ2-6; no clear D gene. The CDR3 is 18 residues long. V lost 5 bases, J lost 5 bases, and 22 bases lay in between. CDR1 and CDR2 from the germline V gene are WNHNN and SYGVQD (reference sequence). The CDR3 loop is CASSTDEIAQSRANVLTF. CDR3 sequence (DNA): TGCGCCAGCAGTACGGACGAAATCGCACAAAGTCGGGCCAACGTCCTGACTTTC.

A remark on this clone: The same CDR3 also results from other DNA sequences found in this sample. The chain joins TRBV18 to TRBJ2-6; D is unresolved. Looked up from germline, CDR1 is KGHSH and CDR2 is LQKENI. This CDR3 comprises 15 residues. The germline V and J ends were trimmed by 2 bases and 2 bases, with 7 bases remaining between them. Here the CDR3 DNA reads TGTGCCAGCTCACCAGCTGGGACTGGGGCCAACGTCCTGACTTTC. This codes for CASSPAGTGANVLTF.

The chain has TRBV18 and TRBJ1-1; 8 bases fit TRBD1. V shed 2 bases, J shed 2 bases, and the junction held 10 bases outside the gene matches. This CDR3 has 17 residues. Germline CDR1 and CDR2: KGHSH and LQKENI. The CDR3 sequence: CASSPAGTGLFNTEAFF. The CDR3 nucleotides are TGTGCCAGCTCACCAGCAGGGACAGGACTCTTTAACACTGAAGCTTTCTTT.

This chain connects TRBV29-1 to TRBJ2-2; TRBD2 aligns across 8 bases. V shed 7 bases, J shed 0 bases, and the junction held 4 bases outside the gene matches. The CDR3 covers 14 residues. Per the germline V gene, CDR1 is SQVTM and CDR2 is ANQGSEA. The CDR3 sequence: CSATGLANTGELFF. CDR3 sequence (DNA): TGCAGCGCCACGGGACTAGCGAACACCGGGGAGCTGTTTTTT.

The rearrangement joins TRBV6-1 to TRBJ2-5; 8 positions match TRBD1. Looked up from germline, CDR1 is MNHNS and CDR2 is SASEGT. The CDR3 extends over 15 amino acids. With 10 bases clipped from V and 5 bases from J, the junction kept 15 bases outside the gene matches. CDR3 loop: CATLSDRVGGETQYF. CDR3 DNA: TGTGCCACTCTCTCGGACAGGGTTGGGGGGGAGACCCAGTACTTC.

With regard to this clone: This CDR3 is also generated by other DNA sequences in the sample. The chain joins TRBV30 to TRBJ2-5, with D unclear. V was pared by 3 bases and J by 5 bases, with 10 bases between. Germline values: CDR1 GTSNPN, CDR2 SVGIG (reference sequence). The CDR3 loop spans 12 amino acids. CDR3 in amino acids: CAWSWGGETQYF. CDR3 DNA sequence: TGTGCCTGGAGCTGGGGTGGCGAGACCCAGTACTTC.

This sequence joins TRBV7-5 and TRBJ1-2. TRBV7-5 is listed as a pseudogene. The CDR3 is 14 residues long. The chain's CDR3 is CARTPKLVRHGYTF. CDR3 bases: TGTGCCAGAACCCCAAAACTGGTGAGGCATGGCTACACCTTC.

The genes are TRBV27 and TRBJ1-5; TRBD1 might be the D (5 bases). Trimming took off 2 bases at V and 0 bases at J, with 17 bases between the two ends. Per germline, CDR1 MNHEY and CDR2 SMNVEV (reference sequence). The CDR3 runs to 18 residues. Here the CDR3 DNA reads TGTGCCAGCAGTTTAATGTACGCGGGAGGGGATAGCAATCAGCCCCAGCATTTT. Amino acids: CASSLMYAGGDSNQPQHF.

This clone showed up just once. This chain connects TRBV6-5 to TRBJ2-5; no reliable D call. With 7 bases removed from V and 1 base from J, the gap between germline ends came to 10 bases. CDR1 is MNHEY and CDR2 is SVGAGI in the germline V gene. This CDR3 comprises 13 residues. The CDR3 bases are TGTGCCAGCATGACCGGACCCCAAGAGACCCAGTACTTC. Translating it yields CASMTGPQETQYF.